This T cell receptor beta chain was sequenced in a study of blood T cell repertoires in COVID-19 (dated by TCRdb to 2018 to 2020). Study-level background: Samples from collaborators originated in the United States, Italy and Spain and spanned both the acute and convalescent phases of COVID-19. The prospective study material was composed of cDNA or gDNA derived from T cells, B-cell-depleted T cells, or PBMCs. Deeply sampled blood TCRbeta repertoires from subjects exposed to, actively infected with, or recovered from COVID-19 were included in the dataset. The repertoires were released in a freely available public database intended as a resource for research on the immune response to SARS-CoV-2. The samples were drawn from the first 160 participants of the ongoing ImmuneRACE study and from some 1,300 subjects provided by 6 global collaborators. Nearly every sample came with metadata listing a de-identified subject ID, COVID-19 status, age in years and sex. Where available, HLA class I and class II types were obtained from metadata supplied by the sample provider rather than from assay-based typing.

With regard to this clone: It has no known antigen specificity. No quality values exist for individual bases; no much larger clone is one base distant.

Participants in the prospective study were aged roughly 18 to 89 years, lived in about two dozen United States geographic areas, and enrolled through a virtual design. Cohort assignment in the prospective study relied on participant-reported clinical history from a screening survey and a study questionnaire. In the prospective study, whole blood, serum and a nasopharyngeal or oropharyngeal swab were collected from each participant by mobile phlebotomists. Prospective study participants could optionally give additional blood draws and questionnaires over an approximately two-month period. Blood samples from the prospective study were shipped frozen or at room temperature prior to DNA extraction. TCRbeta CDR3 regions were amplified from genomic DNA by means of the immunoSEQ Assay, a bias-controlled multiplex PCR. Processing in the source paper ran as follows. The number of nucleated cells in each sample was estimated by amplification of reference gene primers within the assay. To quantify the absolute abundance of each unique TCRbeta CDR3 rearrangement, sequence reads were collapsed and filtered. Productive Simpson clonality was computed per sample as the square root of Simpson's diversity index over productive rearrangements. As stored in TCRdb, this immuneACCESS dataset retains in-frame rearrangements with V and J assigned. A fraction of the clones does not appear; measured against another copy, unresolved V genes explain less than half of the discrepancy, and the remainder lacks a known reason. V and J calls and clone size follow that table, whereas D and trimming were derived from the DNA. The sample contains a few hundred thousand clones, about 80% of them found a single time. The leading ten clones occupy around 4.1% of the sample.

Sequences SGHTA (CDR1) and FQGNSA (CDR2) are obtained from the germline V gene. V is cut back by 1 base and J by 2 bases, with 10 bases in the junction unmatched. The CDR3 goes from the cysteine to the phenylalanine over 18 residues. The entry retains the CDR3 DNA only, 54 bases that are in frame from base 1. Paper-wide results and their limitations: The amount of clinical and demographic metadata varied by source and participant and was provided uncurated.

The sequenced sample consisted of PBMCs or T cells enriched from blood (not recorded which). The sequence derives from a man aged 25-45 years with acute COVID-19. The chain employs TRBV7-2 and TRBJ1-2; TRBD1 fits 10 bases in the junction. At the DNA level, the sequence is TGTGCCAGCAGCTTAGTGGTCATGGGACAGGGGTCGAACTATGGCTACACCTTC. Its protein product is CASSLVVMGQGSNYGYTF.